This T cell receptor (beta chain) appears in the sequencing data of a study of T cell repertoires in cytomegalovirus infection. In the study overall: Epitope selection comprised recently identified HLA-C-restricted CMV epitopes and well-studied HLA-B-restricted CMV epitopes. Public TCR beta signatures were indicative of both CMV infection and a matching HLA type.

The CDR3 consists of 14 residues. V was trimmed by 0 bases and J by 4 bases, leaving 9 bases between them. Looked up from germline, CDR1 is LGHNA and CDR2 is YSLEER. Study-level points and caveats: Adding up the frequency of public TCR beta families identified people who carried CMV plus the relevant HLA. Across the ex vivo response, the dominant clonotypes were HLA-C-restricted CMV-specific TCR beta clonotypes.

Each CDR3 protein gets one entry after TCRdb re-called the reads with MiXCR. In the table there are 700,000 to 900,000 distinct CDR3 sequences, 25% to 35% of which are singletons. This clonotype has more than one count but fewer than ten. The antigen is undetermined. This chain links TRBV4-3 with TRBJ1-1; D call uncertain. The specimen comprised cultured CD8+ T cells from PBMCs, sampled from culture after CMV antigen stimulation. This TCR derives from a human donor in good health (CMV status not recorded). Some clones in this sample may be carry-over from other donors' samples. This chain's CDR3 is CASSQDQVGTEAFF. The CDR3 region has the DNA TGCGCCAGCAGCCAAGATCAGGTAGGCACTGAAGCTTTCTTT.